Below are 15 T cell receptor beta chains sequenced from a single sample in a study of T cells after yellow fever vaccination. TCRdb re-called the 5' RACE reads through MiXCR, storing one row per CDR3 protein. The table lists 450,000 to 550,000 distinct CDR3 sequences, around a fifth of them singletons. Sequences were derived from PBMCs, sampled roughly 23 days after the first yellow fever vaccination. Source of these receptors: a man younger than 35 who received the YFV17D yellow fever vaccine.

The chain couples TRBV7-9 to TRBJ2-1; D remains ambiguous. V gave up 5 bases and J gave up 5 bases, with 7 bases separating them. Per germline, CDR1 SEHNR and CDR2 FQNEAQ (reference sequence). This CDR3 has 12 amino acids. The CDR3 nucleotides read TGTGCCAGCAGCCGCGCTCACAATGAGCAGTTCTTC. Translating gives CASSRAHNEQFF. The variable domain in full, with the rest retrieved from reference TRBV7-9 and TRBJ2-1, is DTGVSQNPRHKITKRGQNVTFRCDPISEHNRLYWYRQTLGQGPEFLTYFQNEAQLEKSRLLSDRFSAERPKGSFSTLEIQRTEQGDSAMYLCASSRAHNEQFFGPGTRLTVL.

The rearrangement uses TRBV9 and TRBJ2-2; TRBD1 matches 10 bases. The CDR3 loop spans 14 amino acids. The germline V gene has CDR1 SGDLS and CDR2 YYNGEE. V gave up 7 bases and J gave up 4 bases; unmatched junction bases: 4. The chain's CDR3 is CASGTGATTGELFF. The DNA of the CDR3 is TGTGCCAGCGGGACAGGGGCGACCACCGGGGAGCTGTTTTTT.

For this clonotype: A read error is likely, as this CDR3 ends without the conserved phenylalanine or tryptophan. The rearrangement joins TRBV6-2 or TRBV6-3 to TRBJ2-7; 7 nucleotides agree with TRBD1. The V gene end was trimmed by 6 bases and the J gene end by 4 bases; junction bases not matched to a gene: 21. The CDR3 consists of 18 residues. Per germline, CDR1 MNHEY and CDR2 SVGEGT. The CDR3 DNA is TGTGCCAGCAGCGTTCTTAGGGGGCAACAGTCTCCTGCATACGAGCAGTACGGC. Protein: CASSVLRGQQSPAYEQYG.

The chain employs TRBV7-3 and TRBJ2-2; 7 nucleotides align to TRBD2. Germline CDR1 is SGHTA and CDR2 is FQGTGA. CDR3 length equals 14 residues. V lost 5 bases, J lost 5 bases, and 5 bases stayed unmatched. The CDR3 sequence is CASSQSGGTGELFF. The CDR3 DNA reads as TGTGCCAGCAGCCAGTCGGGGGGTACCGGGGAGCTGTTTTTT.

This clonotype was seen more than once but under ten times. The gene calls are TRBV5-1 and TRBJ2-1; possibly TRBD1 for D (5 bases). Trimming took 0 bases from V and 7 from J, leaving 11 bases between them. This CDR3 comprises 14 residues. The germline CDR1 and CDR2 sequences are SGHRS and YFSETQ. DNA of the CDR3: TGCGCCAGCAGCTTGGTTCAGGGTAGTAATGAGCAGTTCTTC. It yields the protein CASSLVQGSNEQFF.

This clonotype was counted many times. The V and J genes are TRBV20-1 and TRBJ2-1; D perhaps matches TRBD2 (5 bases). Germline assignment: CDR1 DFQATT and CDR2 SNEGSKA (reference sequence). This CDR3 has 13 amino acids. The V gene lost 6 bases and the J gene lost 0 bases, with 9 bases spanning the gap. The CDR3: CSATGYSYNEQFF. In nucleotides, the CDR3 is TGCAGTGCCACGGGATACTCCTACAATGAGCAGTTCTTC.

Only a few counts were recorded for this clonotype. The CDR3 protein is CASSYPAGAVHEQYF. CDR3 nucleotides: TGTGCCAGCAGTTACCCCGCAGGTGCTGTCCACGAGCAGTACTTC. This chain connects TRBV6-5 to TRBJ2-7; unclear D gene. CDR1 MNHEY and CDR2 SVGAGI come from the germline V gene. The ends were cut back, 2 bases at V and 5 bases at J, with 16 bases in the middle. CDR3 length: 15 amino acids.

The rearrangement joins TRBV10-3 to TRBJ1-4; D might be TRBD1 (5 bases). V gave up 2 bases and J gave up 0 bases, with 7 bases separating them. The CDR3 runs to 15 residues. Germline V gives CDR1 ENHRY, CDR2 SYGVKD. The CDR3 DNA reads TGTGCCATCAGTGAGGGGGGGGCAACTAATGAAAAACTGTTTTTT. Its protein product is CAISEGGATNEKLFF.

V usage is TRBV7-7 and J usage is TRBJ2-1, with 10 nucleotides matching TRBD1. This CDR3 contains 15 residues. The trim removed 4 bases at V and 1 base at J, leaving 1 base unmatched. The germline V gene has CDR1 SSHAT and CDR2 FNYEAQ (reference sequence). The CDR3 loop is CASSWGQGSYNEQFF. Here the CDR3 DNA reads TGTGCCAGCAGCTGGGGACAGGGGTCCTACAATGAGCAGTTCTTC. Using reference TRBV7-7 and TRBJ2-1 for the parts outside the CDR3, the full variable domain is GAGVSQSPRYKVTKRGQDVTLRCDPISSHATLYWYQQALGQGPEFLTYFNYEAQPDKSGLPSDRFSAERPEGSISTLTIQRTEQRDSAMYRCASSWGQGSYNEQFFGPGTRLTVL.

This clonotype has only a few counts. The DNA of the CDR3 is TGTGCCAGCAGTCAGCGTACCGGGGGCGAAGAGACCCAGTACTTC. It encodes CASSQRTGGEETQYF. The J gene is TRBJ2-5, the V gene TRBV3-1; possibly TRBD1 or TRBD2 for D (6 bases each). Trimming pared 6 bases from V and 3 bases from J, leaving 17 bases between. Germline V gene data show CDR1 as LGHDT and CDR2 as YNNKEL (reference sequence). CDR3 length: 15 amino acids.

CDR3 DNA sequence: TGTGCCAGCAGTGAGGTCACTTACTCTGGAAACACCATATATTTT. It yields the protein CASSEVTYSGNTIYF. This chain uses TRBV25-1 with TRBJ1-3, with D hard to call. There are 15 residues in the CDR3. Trimming cost V 3 bases and J 0 bases, with 9 bases left between them. CDR1 MGHDK and CDR2 SYGVNS come from the germline V gene.

A few counts support this clonotype. The J gene is TRBJ2-3, the V gene TRBV4-3, with TRBD2 identical over 14 bases. The CDR3 is made up of 15 amino acids. Germline CDR1 is LGHNA and CDR2 is YSLEER. V was clipped by 4 bases and J by 7 bases; unmatched bases: 4. The CDR3 is CASSPTSGGANTQYF. Written as DNA, the CDR3 is TGCGCCAGCAGCCCGACTAGCGGGGGGGCGAATACGCAGTATTTT.

The CDR3 sequence is CASGPPEAGTQETQYF. As DNA, the CDR3 is TGTGCTAGTGGTCCCCCAGAGGCAGGGACCCAAGAGACCCAGTACTTC. This sequence joins TRBV12-5 and TRBJ2-5; D possibly uses TRBD1 or TRBD2 (5 bases each). The CDR3 covers 16 residues. Deletions cut 5 bases from V and 1 base from J, with 17 bases between. The germline CDR1 and CDR2 sequences are LGHNT and FRNRAP.

The V gene is TRBV5-1, the J gene TRBJ2-5; the match to TRBD2 covers 10 bases. CDR3 length: 18 amino acids. V trimming: 4 bases; J trimming: 1 base; junction bases outside the gene matches: 13. Germline values: CDR1 SGHRS, CDR2 YFSETQ. CDR3 in DNA: TGCGCCAGCAGCCCCGAGGGGCTAGCGGGGGCCACCCAAGAGACCCAGTACTTC. It encodes CASSPEGLAGATQETQYF.

This clonotype was picked up a small number of times. The J gene is TRBJ2-1, the V gene TRBV7-8; perhaps D is TRBD1 or TRBD2 (5 bases each). This CDR3 has 13 amino acids. Germline V gene sequence: CDR1 SGHVS, CDR2 FQNEAQ. Trimming removed 5 bases from V and 5 bases from J, with 10 bases in between. Here the CDR3 DNA reads TGTGCCAGCAGCGGGACGGAAAACAATGAGCAGTTCTTC. Its protein is CASSGTENNEQFF.